This T cell receptor beta chain was identified during a study of T-cell reconstitution after alpha-beta-depleted transplantation in children. TCRbeta library construction was performed incorporating unique molecular identifiers. TCRdb redid the calling of the PCR reads with MiXCR, one entry per CDR3 protein. Among approximately 240,000 distinct CDR3 sequences listed, roughly 11% were seen once. V gave up 0 bases and J gave up 8 bases; unmatched junction bases: 10. The CDR3 is 15 amino acids. CDR1 is DFQATT and CDR2 is SNEGSKA in the germline V gene (reference sequence). This clonotype was found many times.

The clonotype was recovered from a child younger than two with acute myeloid leukemia, due to receive a stem cell transplant. V and J are TRBV20-1 and TRBJ1-2; 9 positions agree with TRBD1. Sequencing used PBMCs, obtained before TCRalphabeta/CD19-depleted stem cell transplant. In DNA form, the CDR3 reads TGCAGTGCTAGAGATCAAAAGGGGACAGGGTACGGCTACACCTTC. Residues: CSARDQKGTGYGYTF.